A selection of T cell receptor beta chains follows, all from one sample in a study of CD8 T cells in ankylosing spondylitis. TCRdb passed the 5' RACE reads through MiXCR, listing each CDR3 protein once. The table lists some 300,000 distinct CDR3 sequences, roughly 20% of them singletons. The sequencing sample was made of blood, either unsorted or a sorted T cell fraction (not recorded which). Receptors originate from a female donor with ankylosing spondylitis or in good health (not recorded which). Each CDR3 is given with its conserved first and last residue. A D gene is named only where the DNA matches it firmly. Clone size, where shown, is once, few, many, or a class for clones that have expanded.

v_gene: TRBV5-1
abundance: few
j_gene: TRBJ2-1
d_gene: TRBD1
CDR3nt: TGCGCCAGCAGCACCAAGGGGGCGAATGAGCAGTTCTTC
CDR3aa: CASSTKGANEQFF

v_gene: TRBV10-3
abundance: few
j_gene: TRBJ1-5
d_gene: -
CDR3nt: TGTGCCATCAGTGAGTCCGGGCCCGATGTTCAGCCCCAGCATTTT
CDR3aa: CAISESGPDVQPQHF

v_gene: TRBV6-2/TRBV6-3
abundance: -
j_gene: TRBJ1-1
d_gene: -
CDR3nt: TGTGCCAGCAGTTGGAGGGATCGGACTGAAGCTTTCTTT
CDR3aa: CASSWRDRTEAFF

v_gene: TRBV30
abundance: few
j_gene: TRBJ2-1
d_gene: -
CDR3nt: TGTGCCTGGAGTGTACCAGGGGAGCAGTTCTTC
CDR3aa: CAWSVPGEQFF

v_gene: TRBV7-2
abundance: many
j_gene: TRBJ2-3
d_gene: -
CDR3nt: TGTGCCAGCAGCTTCCGACTCACAGATACGCAGTATTTT
CDR3aa: CASSFRLTDTQYF

v_gene: TRBV10-3
abundance: -
j_gene: TRBJ2-2
d_gene: TRBD2
CDR3nt: TGTGCCATCAGTGGAAAGGGAGGGGAGACCGGGGAGCTGTTTTTT
CDR3aa: CAISGKGGETGELFF

v_gene: TRBV5-1
abundance: -
j_gene: TRBJ2-1
d_gene: -
CDR3nt: TGCGCCAGCAGCTTCGGTAGCCTTAATGAGCAGTTCTTC
CDR3aa: CASSFGSLNEQFF

v_gene: TRBV6-1
abundance: few
j_gene: TRBJ1-2
d_gene: TRBD1
CDR3nt: TGTGCCAGCAGTGAATTGGGGGACAGCTACTATGGCTACACCTTC
CDR3aa: CASSELGDSYYGYTF

v_gene: TRBV7-9
abundance: few
j_gene: TRBJ2-7
d_gene: -
CDR3nt: TGTGCCAGCAGCCCCCCCCCTCCCGACTACGAGCAGTACTTC
CDR3aa: CASSPPPPDYEQYF

v_gene: TRBV7-2
abundance: -
j_gene: TRBJ2-3
d_gene: -
CDR3nt: TGTGCCAGCAGCTCCAGGATCATTCCTAGCACAGATACGCAGTATTTT
CDR3aa: CASSSRIIPSTDTQYF

v_gene: TRBV12-3/TRBV12-4
abundance: few
j_gene: TRBJ1-2
d_gene: TRBD1
CDR3nt: TGTGCCAGCAGTTTAGGGACAGGGTTGAACTATGGCTACACCTTC
CDR3aa: CASSLGTGLNYGYTF

v_gene: TRBV20-1
abundance: many
j_gene: TRBJ2-1
d_gene: -
CDR3nt: TGCAGTGCCGCACTTTCCTTATACTCCTACAATGAGCAGTTCTTC
CDR3aa: CSAALSLYSYNEQFF

v_gene: TRBV7-2
abundance: few
j_gene: TRBJ2-7
d_gene: -
CDR3nt: TGTGCCAGCAGCTTTGCGCCGGACAGCTACGAGCAGTACTTC
CDR3aa: CASSFAPDSYEQYF

v_gene: TRBV7-2
abundance: -
j_gene: TRBJ2-1
d_gene: -
CDR3nt: TGTGCCAGCAGCCAGGCGGGGACTCAGGTCTACAATGAGCAGTTCTTC
CDR3aa: CASSQAGTQVYNEQFF

v_gene: TRBV28
abundance: few
j_gene: TRBJ2-5
d_gene: -
CDR3nt: TGTGCCAGCAGTTTAGCCCGAGGACTTCAAGAGACCCAGTACTTC
CDR3aa: CASSLARGLQETQYF

v_gene: TRBV3-1
abundance: few
j_gene: TRBJ2-7
d_gene: -
CDR3nt: TGTGCCAGCAGCCAAGATATCGGGGGGCGTTGGGAGCAGTACTTC
CDR3aa: CASSQDIGGRWEQYF

v_gene: TRBV20-1
abundance: -
j_gene: TRBJ2-7
d_gene: -
CDR3nt: TGCAGTGCTAGACGGAGTGTGGGAGGCAGCTACGAGCAGTACTTC
CDR3aa: CSARRSVGGSYEQYF